This T cell receptor (beta chain) is drawn from a study of blood T cell repertoires in COVID-19. The overall study: Sites across the United States, Italy and Spain contributed samples from acute and convalescent COVID-19. Sources were T cells, B-cell-depleted T cells, or PBMCs; the material itself was cDNA or gDNA.

As handled by the study authors: Reference gene primer amplification gave nucleated cell count estimates. Produced via immunoSEQ multiplex PCR; TCRdb's table is partial and in-frame only. V and J calls and clone size are copied from that table; D and trimming were computed from the DNA. The profile covers roughly 83,000 clones, with about 84% appearing a single time and roughly 8% taken by the ten largest. The ends were cut back, 7 bases at V and 4 bases at J, with 11 bases in the middle. The CDR3 runs to 12 residues. Germline assignment: CDR1 SGHRS and CDR2 YFSETQ. The clonotype was recovered from a middle-aged man with active COVID-19. Input material: peripheral blood. The V gene is TRBV5-1, the J gene TRBJ2-5; a weak D match, TRBD1 (5 bases). The CDR3 DNA reads TGCGCCAGCTATTGGACACTAGAGACCCAGTACTTC. It codes for CASYWTLETQYF.